This T cell receptor beta chain originates from a study of blood T cell repertoires in COVID-19. Study-wide background: The United States, Italy and Spain were the sources of the acute and convalescent COVID-19 samples. PBMCs, B-cell-depleted T cells, or T cells were the source of the cDNA or gDNA that made up the material.

Germline CDR1 reads SEHNR; CDR2 reads FQNEAQ (reference sequence). This CDR3 is 13 amino acids long. The V end was cut by 1 base, the J end by 8 bases, with 11 bases between. Original data processing: Estimation of nucleated cell counts relied on the amplification of reference gene primers. Repertoires were generated with immunoSEQ multiplex PCR, while TCRdb's copy carries only in-frame clones and drops some. V, J and clone size reflect that table, while D and trimming were determined from the DNA. The sample has 55,000 to 65,000 clones, around 79% seen once. This chain uses TRBV7-9 with TRBJ1-1, with a tentative D call TRBD1 (6 bases). The sample was peripheral blood. The clonotype originates from a man aged 55 to 70 with acute or convalescent COVID-19. The CDR3 is CASSLEGGSEAFF. The CDR3 DNA follows: TGTGCCAGCAGCTTAGAAGGGGGTTCAGAAGCTTTCTTT.